The next 15 T cell receptor beta chains were all read from a single sample in a study of T cells in women clearing cervical HPV infection. Sequencing used immunoSEQ multiplex PCR; TCRdb keeps in-frame clones, though not all of them. This table holds tens of thousands of clones. The specimen sequenced was blood buffy coat. The receptors shown here come from a woman between 18 and 75 years old with a cervical HPV16 infection that either progressed to CIN3+ or cleared (not recorded which).

A note on this clone: From the germline J gene comes the end of the CDR3, since the read stops 3 residues before it. The chain uses TRBV18 and TRBJ2-5; the D gene is possibly TRBD1 (6 bases). With 3 bases removed from V and 2 bases from J, the gap between germline ends came to 13 bases. This CDR3 comprises 15 residues. The germline CDR1 and CDR2 sequences are KGHSH and LQKENI. The covered CDR3 bases are TGTGCCAGCTCACCGGGGCAAGGGGGACAAGAGACC. The encoded protein is CASSPGQGGQET. The whole CDR3 sequence is CASSPGQGGQETQYF. Supplemented by reference TRBV18 and TRBJ2-5, the full variable domain reads NAGVMQNPRHLVRRRGQEARLRCSPMKGHSHVYWYRQLPEEGLKFMVYLQKENIIDESGMPKERFSAEFPKEGPSILRIQQVVRGDSAAYFCASSPGQGGQETQYFGPGTRLLVL.

Turning to this clone: The read falls 3 residues short of the CDR3 end, and the missing part is taken from the germline J gene. The chain joins TRBV30 to TRBJ1-6; 9 positions match TRBD1. Trimming at V came to 2 bases and at J to 9 bases, leaving 5 bases not matched to a gene. This CDR3 contains 14 residues. Germline loops: CDR1 GTSNPN, CDR2 SVGIG (reference sequence). CDR3 DNA, as far as it was read: TGTGCCTGGAGTAGGGACAGGGTGGGTTCACCC. Amino acid sequence: CAWSRDRVGSP. The entire CDR3 is CAWSRDRVGSPLHF.

With regard to this clone: The missing CDR3 end, 3 residues past where the read stops, is filled in from the germline J gene. V and J are TRBV19 and TRBJ2-3, with 9 bases that match TRBD1. In germline, CDR1 is LNHDA, CDR2 SQIVND (reference sequence). CDR3 length: 14 residues. The CDR3 loop is CASRPGQGRETQYF. The DNA read from the CDR3 is TGTGCCAGTAGGCCTGGACAGGGGAGGGAGACG. Full variable domain (rest looked up from reference TRBV19 and TRBJ2-3): DGGITQSPKYLFRKEGQNVTLSCEQNLNHDAMYWYRQDPGQGLRLIYYSQIVNDFQKGDIAEGYSVSREKKESFPLTVTSAQKNPTAFYLCASRPGQGRETQYFGPGTRLTVL.

The CDR3 here is CSATKRGGGIYTQYF. CDR3 bases read: TGCAGTGCTACGAAGCGGGGGGGCGGTATTTATACG. The rearrangement links TRBV20-1 to TRBJ2-3; 10 bases match TRBD2. Read coverage stops 3 residues before the CDR3 terminus; the germline J gene supplies the remainder. With V trimmed by 4 bases and J by 7 bases, 11 bases remained unmatched. The germline V gene encodes CDR1 DFQATT and CDR2 SNEGSKA (reference sequence). The CDR3 has 15 residues.

Notes on this clone: Coverage ceases 3 residues before the CDR3 finishes, and the germline J gene fills in the end. The chain employs TRBV20-1 and TRBJ2-2, with a weak D call TRBD2 (6 bases). The germline gives CDR1 DFQATT, CDR2 SNEGSKA (reference sequence). V lost 8 bases and J 5 bases, leaving 15 bases between the germline ends. The CDR3 runs 13 residues. The CDR3: CSLTRRGTGELFF. The DNA read from the CDR3 is TGCAGTTTAACCCGGCGGGGTACCGGGGAG.

As to this clone: From the germline J gene comes the end of the CDR3, since the read stops 3 residues before it. The chain combines TRBV19 with TRBJ2-1; D possibly corresponds to TRBD2 (5 bases). Trimming left V 3 bases short and J 7 bases short, with 13 bases between. Germline CDR1 is LNHDA and CDR2 is SQIVND (reference sequence). This CDR3 has 14 residues. The part of the CDR3 DNA that was read is TGTGCCAGTAGTATGGTGAGGGCGAGGAATGAG. This translates into CASSMVRARNE. The CDR3 reads in full as CASSMVRARNEQFF.

On this clone itself: The CDR3 goes on 3 residues after the read ends, and that part is filled in from the germline J gene. The chain carries TRBV20-1 and TRBJ2-2; D unclear. Germline loops: CDR1 DFQATT, CDR2 SNEGSKA (reference sequence). The length of the CDR3 is 14 residues. V lost 3 bases and J 0 bases, leaving 8 bases between the germline ends. CDR3 in amino acids: CSASVAANTGELFF. Incomplete CDR3 DNA: TGCAGTGCTAGTGTGGCGGCGAACACCGGGGAG.

Comment on this clone: Sequencing ends 3 residues short of the CDR3 end; the germline J gene provides the rest. J is TRBJ2-2 and V is TRBV2; TRBD1 matches at 8 bases. CDR1 is SNHLY and CDR2 is FYNNEI in the germline V gene. The CDR3 has 14 amino acids. J gave up 6 bases and V 7 bases, and 7 bases lay outside the gene matches. The CDR3 sequence: CASKFEQGAGELFF. The CDR3 bases that were read are TGTGCCAGCAAATTCGAACAGGGGGCCGGGGAG.

Details on this clone: The read ends 3 residues early relative to the CDR3; the germline J gene fills the gap. V and J are TRBV7-8 and TRBJ2-7; D ambiguous. The germline gives CDR1 SGHVS, CDR2 FQNEAQ. V lost 5 bases to trimming and J lost 5 bases, with 10 bases between them. The CDR3 consists of 12 residues. The sequenced CDR3 bases are TGTGCCAGCAGCGCGCATAGCCACGAG. It yields the protein CASSAHSHE. The CDR3 reads in full as CASSAHSHEQYF.

As to this clone: The read halts 3 residues ahead of the CDR3 end, with the missing end drawn from the germline J gene. The chain recombines TRBV5-5 with TRBJ2-3; perhaps TRBD1 as D (7 bases). The CDR3 sequence is 13 residues long. Per the germline V gene, CDR1 is SGHKS and CDR2 is YYEKEE (reference sequence). The CDR3 sequence is CASSYRGGQPQYF. The sequenced CDR3 bases are TGTGCCAGCAGCTACAGGGGAGGCCAGCCG.

About this clone itself: The read stops 3 residues short of the end of the CDR3; the missing end is completed from the germline J gene. V is TRBV7-9 and J is TRBJ2-5; TRBD2 might be the D (5 bases). The CDR3 extends over 15 amino acids. Per germline, CDR1 SEHNR and CDR2 FQNEAQ (reference sequence). V shed 3 bases and J shed 5 bases, with 16 bases lying between them. CDR3 sequence: CASSLRAGMGETQYF. The sequenced part of the CDR3 DNA is TGTGCCAGCAGCTTGCGGGCCGGGATGGGGGAGACC. Supplemented by reference TRBV7-9 and TRBJ2-5, the full variable domain reads DTGVSQNPRHKITKRGQNVTFRCDPISEHNRLYWYRQTLGQGPEFLTYFQNEAQLEKSRLLSDRFSAERPKGSFSTLEIQRTEQGDSAMYLCASSLRAGMGETQYFGPGTRLLVL.

A note on this clone: Sequencing ends 3 residues short of the CDR3 end; the germline J gene provides the rest. The chain combines TRBV20-1 with TRBJ2-3, with TRBD2 identical over 8 bases. The germline CDR1 and CDR2 sequences are DFQATT and SNEGSKA (reference sequence). There are 13 residues in the CDR3. The CDR3 sequence: CSGRRGARETQYF. The covered CDR3 bases are TGCAGTGGGAGGCGGGGGGCTAGAGAGACG.

With respect to this clone: The read falls 3 residues short of the CDR3 end, and the missing part is taken from the germline J gene. This chain uses TRBV23-1 with TRBJ2-2; TRBD2 matches 11 bases. TRBV23-1 is marked as an open reading frame, function uncertain. This CDR3 is built from 19 residues. Here the CDR3 reads CASSQSGSGRVSGANVLFF. CDR3 bases read: TGCGCCAGCAGTCAATCGGGTAGCGGGAGGGTCTCTGGGGCCAACGTG.

On this clone: The missing CDR3 end, 3 residues past where the read stops, is filled in from the germline J gene. V gene TRBV18 combines with J gene TRBJ1-2, with a tentative D call TRBD1 (5 bases). The CDR3 extends over 15 amino acids. The germline V gene encodes CDR1 KGHSH and CDR2 LQKENI. This chain's CDR3 is CASSPWDSSTDTYTF. The part of the CDR3 DNA that was read is TGTGCCAGCTCACCCTGGGACTCTAGCACAGATACC.

With respect to this clone: The observed sequence ends 3 residues before the CDR3 terminus, with the missing tail filled in from the germline J gene. The genes are TRBV7-9 and TRBJ1-5, with TRBD1 matching over 8 bases. The germline CDR1 and CDR2 sequences are SEHNR and FQNEAQ (reference sequence). V was pared by 5 bases and J by 6 bases, with 9 bases of the junction left unmatched. The CDR3 loop spans 15 amino acids. CDR3 sequence: CASSPGQGTSQPQHF. The part of the CDR3 DNA that was read is TGTGCCAGCAGCCCAGGACAGGGAACGAGTCAGCCC.